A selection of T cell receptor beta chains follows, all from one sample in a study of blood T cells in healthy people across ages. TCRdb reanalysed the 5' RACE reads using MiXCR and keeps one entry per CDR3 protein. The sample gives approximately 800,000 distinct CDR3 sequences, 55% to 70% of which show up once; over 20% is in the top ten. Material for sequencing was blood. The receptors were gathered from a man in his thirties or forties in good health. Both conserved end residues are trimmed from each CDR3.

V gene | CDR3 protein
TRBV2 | ASSEDNNQPQH
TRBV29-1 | SRGSGLSGANVLT
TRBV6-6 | ASSFQAGSYNEQF
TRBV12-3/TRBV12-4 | ASQTQGGARDTQY
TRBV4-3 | ASSQDDEASYEQY
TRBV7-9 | ASSLEGRARDEQF
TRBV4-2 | ASSPLAGTQETQY
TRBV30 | AWTPLAGGSLNEQF
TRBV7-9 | ASILTGESYEQY
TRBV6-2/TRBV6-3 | ASSTGQGITEAF
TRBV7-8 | ASTPGGGGMNEQY
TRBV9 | ASSVEGAGGPAGELF
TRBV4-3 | ASSQVWRTYSTDTQY
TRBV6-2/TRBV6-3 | ASVASLGAADNEQF
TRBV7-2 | ASSLVASGTDTQY
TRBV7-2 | ASSSPKGAYEQY
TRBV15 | ATSASGNGEQF
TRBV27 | ASSVQWGAPINEQF
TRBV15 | ATSRVVGQYSYNEQF
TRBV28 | ASSLQGGELF
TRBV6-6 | ASSYLKGEQY
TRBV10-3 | AISERGQEGYT
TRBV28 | ASSPNPGQLNEKLF
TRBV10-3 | AISGQVPPSGYT
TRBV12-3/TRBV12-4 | ASTPGAGSSYNEQF
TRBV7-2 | ASSSQFQPQH
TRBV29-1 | SVKTGPYEQY
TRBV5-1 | ASSPGSENYGYT
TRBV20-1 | SARDGAGGLRDEQF
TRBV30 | AWSGLGTMNTEAF
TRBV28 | ASSLSGAGGIPEQY
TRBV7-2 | ASSLAHGGAGTDTQY
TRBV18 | ASSPPIGGDYGYT
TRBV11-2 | ASSSLTGGNIQY
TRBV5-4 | ASSYNRGRNTEAF
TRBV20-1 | SARLPSGISTDTQY
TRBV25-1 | ASTAETGVYGYT
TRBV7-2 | ASSGRGASYNEQY
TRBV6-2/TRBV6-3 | ASRFTGVDGIQY
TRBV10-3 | AIRTGSGANVLT
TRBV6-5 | ASSYRRIAGTDTQY
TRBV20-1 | SAESSANEQF
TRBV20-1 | SARDSRVWETQY
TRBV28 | ASSPIRGDTQY
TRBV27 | ASSLSILTPHNEQF
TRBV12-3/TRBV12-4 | ASSGQGFYGYT
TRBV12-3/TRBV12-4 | ASSWGPREINEQF
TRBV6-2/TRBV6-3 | ASRPLAGGGYNEQF
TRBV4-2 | ASSQGLGQYGYT
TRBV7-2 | ASSQRTGLGTQY
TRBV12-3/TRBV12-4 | ASSSIGLAGRRETQY
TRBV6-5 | ASSPTRDRVSYEQY
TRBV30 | AWLRTTPRRELF
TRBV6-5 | ASSDRGSRTEAF
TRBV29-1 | SVRQGRNYGYT
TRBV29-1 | SGEAQGVEQF
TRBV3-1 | ASSQLAGYEQY
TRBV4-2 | ASSQGGGEGNQPQH